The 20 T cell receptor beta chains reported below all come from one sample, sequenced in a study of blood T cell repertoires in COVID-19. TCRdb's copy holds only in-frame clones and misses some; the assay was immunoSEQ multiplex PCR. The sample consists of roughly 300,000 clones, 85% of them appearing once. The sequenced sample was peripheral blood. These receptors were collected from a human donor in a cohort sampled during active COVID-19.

The CDR3, as DNA: TGCGCCAGCAGCTCGGGACAGGTAGACACCGGGGAGCTGTTTTTT. Its translation is CASSSGQVDTGELFF. The chain employs TRBV5-1 and TRBJ2-2, with TRBD1 matching 8 bases. CDR3 length equals 15 residues. The germline V gene encodes CDR1 SGHRS and CDR2 YFSETQ. With 3 bases clipped from V and 3 bases from J, the junction kept 4 bases outside the gene matches.

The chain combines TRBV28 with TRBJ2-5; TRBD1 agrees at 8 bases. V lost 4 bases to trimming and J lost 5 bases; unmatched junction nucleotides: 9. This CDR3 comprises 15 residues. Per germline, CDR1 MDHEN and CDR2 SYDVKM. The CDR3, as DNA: TGTGCCAGCAGTTCGGACAGGGTCCACGTGGAGACCCAGTACTTC. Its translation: CASSSDRVHVETQYF.

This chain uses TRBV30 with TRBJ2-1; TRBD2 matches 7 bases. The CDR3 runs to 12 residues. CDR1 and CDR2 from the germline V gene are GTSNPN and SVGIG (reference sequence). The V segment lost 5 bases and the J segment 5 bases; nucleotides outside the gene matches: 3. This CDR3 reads CAWGGTNNEQFF. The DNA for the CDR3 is TGTGCCTGGGGGGGGACTAACAATGAGCAGTTCTTC.

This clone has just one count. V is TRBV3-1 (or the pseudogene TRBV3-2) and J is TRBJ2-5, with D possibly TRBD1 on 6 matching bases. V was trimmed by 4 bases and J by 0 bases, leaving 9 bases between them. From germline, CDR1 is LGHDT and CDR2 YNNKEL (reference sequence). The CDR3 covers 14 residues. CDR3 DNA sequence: TGTGCCAGCAGCCGATGGACAGACCAAGAGACCCAGTACTTC. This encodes CASSRWTDQETQYF.

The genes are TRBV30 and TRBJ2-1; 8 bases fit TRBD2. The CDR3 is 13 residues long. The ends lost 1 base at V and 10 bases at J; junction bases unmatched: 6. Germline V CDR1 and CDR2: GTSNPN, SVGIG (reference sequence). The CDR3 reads CAWSEGTRREQFF. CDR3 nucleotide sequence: TGTGCCTGGAGTGAAGGGACTAGACGGGAGCAGTTCTTC. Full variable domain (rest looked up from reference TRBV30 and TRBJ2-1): SQTIHQWPATLVQPVGSPLSLECTVEGTSNPNLYWYRQAAGRGLQLLFYSVGIGQISSEVPQNLSASRPQDRQFILSSKKLLLSDSGFYLCAWSEGTRREQFFGPGTRLTVL.

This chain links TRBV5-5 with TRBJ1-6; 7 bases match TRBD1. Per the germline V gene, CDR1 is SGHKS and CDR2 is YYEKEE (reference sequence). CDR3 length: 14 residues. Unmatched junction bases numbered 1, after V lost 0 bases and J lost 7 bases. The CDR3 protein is CASSLETGNSPLHF. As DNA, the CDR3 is TGTGCCAGCAGCTTGGAGACAGGGAATTCACCCCTCCACTTT. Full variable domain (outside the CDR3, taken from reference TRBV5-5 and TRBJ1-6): DAGVTQSPTHLIKTRGQQVTLRCSPISGHKSVSWYQQVLGQGPQFIFQYYEKEERGRGNFPDRFSARQFPNYSSELNVNALLLGDSALYLCASSLETGNSPLHFGNGTRLTVT.

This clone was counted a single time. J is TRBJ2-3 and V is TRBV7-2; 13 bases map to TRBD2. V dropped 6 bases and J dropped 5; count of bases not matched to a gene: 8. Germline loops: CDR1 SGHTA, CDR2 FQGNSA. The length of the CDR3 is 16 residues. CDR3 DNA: TGTGCCAGCAGTCGCAGACTAGCGGGGGGACTAGATACGCAGTATTTT. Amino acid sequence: CASSRRLAGGLDTQYF.

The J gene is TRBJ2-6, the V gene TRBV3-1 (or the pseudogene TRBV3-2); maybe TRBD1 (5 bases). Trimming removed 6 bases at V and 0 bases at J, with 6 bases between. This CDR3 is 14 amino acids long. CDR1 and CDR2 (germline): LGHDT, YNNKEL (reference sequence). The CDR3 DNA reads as TGTGCCAGCAGGACAGCCTCTGGGGCCAACGTCCTGACTTTC. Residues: CASRTASGANVLTF.

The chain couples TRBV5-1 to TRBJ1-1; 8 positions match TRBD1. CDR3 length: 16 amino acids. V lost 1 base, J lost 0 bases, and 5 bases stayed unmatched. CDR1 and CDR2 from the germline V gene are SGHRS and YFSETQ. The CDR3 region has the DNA TGCGCCAGCAGCTTGTTCCAGGGGGCTGTGAACACTGAAGCTTTCTTT. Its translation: CASSLFQGAVNTEAFF.

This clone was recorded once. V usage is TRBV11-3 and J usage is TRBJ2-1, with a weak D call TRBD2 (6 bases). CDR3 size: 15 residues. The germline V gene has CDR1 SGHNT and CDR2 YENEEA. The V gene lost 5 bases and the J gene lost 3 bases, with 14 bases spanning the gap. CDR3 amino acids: CASSPGAASYNEQFF. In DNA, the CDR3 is TGTGCCAGCAGCCCGGGAGCGGCAAGCTACAATGAGCAGTTCTTC.

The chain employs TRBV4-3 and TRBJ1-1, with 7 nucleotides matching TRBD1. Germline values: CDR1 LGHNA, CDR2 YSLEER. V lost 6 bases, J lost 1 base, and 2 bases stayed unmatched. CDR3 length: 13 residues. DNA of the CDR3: TGCGCCAGCAGGAACAGGGGGAACACTGAAGCTTTCTTT. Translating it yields CASRNRGNTEAFF.

This chain's CDR3 is CASSESGPRGAKNIQYF. In DNA, the CDR3 is TGCGCCAGCAGTGAGTCGGGACCGAGGGGGGCCAAAAACATTCAGTACTTC. The chain couples TRBV10-2 to TRBJ2-4; the D gene is possibly TRBD1 (6 bases). Trimming stripped 0 bases from V and 1 base from J, with 13 bases between. There are 17 residues in the CDR3. Per germline, CDR1 WSHSY and CDR2 SAAADI.

The CDR3 sequence: CASSLGLAGGVDTQYF. The CDR3 coding sequence is TGTGCCAGCAGCCTAGGGCTAGCGGGAGGGGTTGATACGCAGTATTTT. This rearrangement joins TRBV3-1 (or the pseudogene TRBV3-2) to TRBJ2-3; 12 positions agree with TRBD2. This CDR3 is built from 16 residues. From germline, CDR1 is LGHDT and CDR2 YNNKEL (reference sequence). V dropped 4 bases and J dropped 6; count of bases not matched to a gene: 8.

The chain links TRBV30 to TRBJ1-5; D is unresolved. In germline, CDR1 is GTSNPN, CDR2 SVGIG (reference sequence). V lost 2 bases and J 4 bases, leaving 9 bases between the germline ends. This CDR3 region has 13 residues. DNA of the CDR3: TGTGCCTGGAGTAGCGGAGCAAATCAGCCCCAGCATTTT. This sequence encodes CAWSSGANQPQHF.

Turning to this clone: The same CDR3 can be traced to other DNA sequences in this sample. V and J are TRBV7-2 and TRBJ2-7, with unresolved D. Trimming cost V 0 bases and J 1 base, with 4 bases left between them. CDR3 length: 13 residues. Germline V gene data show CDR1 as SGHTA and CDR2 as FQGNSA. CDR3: CASSLALSYEQYF. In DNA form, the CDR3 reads TGTGCCAGCAGCTTAGCCTTATCCTACGAGCAGTACTTC. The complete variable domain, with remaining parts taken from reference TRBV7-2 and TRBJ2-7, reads GAGVSQSPSNKVTEKGKDVELRCDPISGHTALYWYRQSLGQGLEFLIYFQGNSAPDKSGLPSDRFSAERTGGSVSTLTIQRTQQEDSAVYLCASSLALSYEQYFGPGTRLTVT.

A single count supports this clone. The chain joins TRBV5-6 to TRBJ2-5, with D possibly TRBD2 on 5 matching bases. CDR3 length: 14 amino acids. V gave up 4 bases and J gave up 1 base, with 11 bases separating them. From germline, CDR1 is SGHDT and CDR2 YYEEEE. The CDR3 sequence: CASSVLAPQETQYF. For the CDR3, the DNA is TGTGCCAGCAGCGTCCTAGCTCCCCAAGAGACCCAGTACTTC.

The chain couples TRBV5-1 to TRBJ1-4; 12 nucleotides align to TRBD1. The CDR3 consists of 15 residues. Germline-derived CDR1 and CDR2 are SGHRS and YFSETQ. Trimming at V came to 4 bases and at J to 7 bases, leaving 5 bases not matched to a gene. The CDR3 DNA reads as TGCGCCAGCAGCGTCCGGGACAGGGGGCGTGAAAAACTGTTTTTT. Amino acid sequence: CASSVRDRGREKLFF.

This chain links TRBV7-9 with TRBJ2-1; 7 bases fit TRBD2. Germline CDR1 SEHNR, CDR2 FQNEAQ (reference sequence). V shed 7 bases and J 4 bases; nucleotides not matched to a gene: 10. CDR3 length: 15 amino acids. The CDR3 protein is CASTLGLAEYNEQFF. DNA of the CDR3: TGTGCCAGCACCCTGGGGCTAGCGGAATACAATGAGCAGTTCTTC. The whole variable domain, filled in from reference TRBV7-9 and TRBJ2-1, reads DTGVSQNPRHKITKRGQNVTFRCDPISEHNRLYWYRQTLGQGPEFLTYFQNEAQLEKSRLLSDRFSAERPKGSFSTLEIQRTEQGDSAMYLCASTLGLAEYNEQFFGPGTRLTVL.

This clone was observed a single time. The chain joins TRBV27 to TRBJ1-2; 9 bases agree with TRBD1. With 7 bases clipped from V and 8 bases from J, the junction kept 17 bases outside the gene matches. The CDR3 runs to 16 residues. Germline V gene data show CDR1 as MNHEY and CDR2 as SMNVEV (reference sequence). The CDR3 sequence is CASTPQGAMLSGGYTF. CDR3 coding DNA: TGTGCCAGCACCCCACAGGGGGCGATGTTGTCGGGCGGCTACACCTTC.

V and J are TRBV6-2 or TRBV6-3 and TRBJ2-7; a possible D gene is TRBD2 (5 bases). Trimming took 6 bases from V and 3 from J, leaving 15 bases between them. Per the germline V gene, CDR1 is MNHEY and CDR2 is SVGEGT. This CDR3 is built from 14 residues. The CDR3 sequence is CASSTRIGIYEQYF. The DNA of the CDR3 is TGTGCCAGCAGCACTAGGATAGGGATCTACGAGCAGTACTTC.